Presented here are 5 T cell receptor beta chains from one specimen sequenced in a study of blood T cell repertoires in COVID-19. The repertoire was sequenced with immunoSEQ multiplex PCR; TCRdb's copy has only in-frame clones and lacks some. The sample has 15,000 to 20,000 clones; roughly 82% are singletons. Sequenced sample: peripheral blood. These receptors all come from a man at least 80 years old with active COVID-19.

The rearrangement uses TRBV10-1 and TRBJ1-1, with a possible D match to TRBD1 (6 bases). Germline V gives CDR1 WNHNN, CDR2 SYGVQD (reference sequence). The CDR3 spans 13 residues. The V end was cut by 5 bases, the J end by 6 bases, with 13 bases between. The CDR3 loop reads CASSRQGLSEAFF. CDR3 coding DNA: TGCGCCAGCAGTAGGCAGGGGTTATCTGAAGCTTTCTTT.

J is TRBJ1-2 and V is TRBV27; 7 bases are shared with TRBD1. CDR3 length: 12 residues. Per the germline V gene, CDR1 is MNHEY and CDR2 is SMNVEV (reference sequence). Trimming removed 8 bases from V and 4 bases from J; junction bases left unmatched: 4. For the CDR3, the DNA is TGTGCCAGCGGGGGGACAGCCTATGGCTACACCTTC. Translating gives CASGGTAYGYTF.

This chain joins TRBV28 and TRBJ2-7, with 9 nucleotides matching TRBD2. V shed 5 bases, J shed 0 bases, and the junction held 2 bases outside the gene matches. Germline V gives CDR1 MDHEN, CDR2 SYDVKM. The CDR3 runs to 14 residues. The CDR3 is CASSNSGSSYEQYF. CDR3 sequence (DNA): TGTGCCAGCAGTAATAGCGGGAGCTCCTACGAGCAGTACTTC.

V gene TRBV19 combines with J gene TRBJ2-7; 10 bases fit TRBD2. Germline V gene lookup returns CDR1 LNHDA and CDR2 SQIVND (reference sequence). The length of the CDR3 is 14 residues. The V and J ends lost 4 bases and 4 bases, in that order; junction bases with no gene match: 4. In DNA form, the CDR3 reads TGTGCCAGTAGTACCTCTAGCGGGAGTTACGAGCAGTACTTC. Translated: CASSTSSGSYEQYF.

The rearrangement joins TRBV28 to TRBJ1-2, with a tentative D call TRBD1 (6 bases). This CDR3 is 14 amino acids long. Trimming shortened V by 3 bases and J by 7 bases, and 15 bases separated the two germline ends. The germline V gene has CDR1 MDHEN and CDR2 SYDVKM. This chain's CDR3 is CASSLRPQGSGYTF. CDR3 in DNA: TGTGCCAGCAGTTTGAGGCCCCAGGGGTCTGGCTACACCTTC.